A single sample gave rise to the 25 T cell receptor beta chains below, sequenced in a study of T cell responses to AZD1222 COVID-19 vaccine. The method was immunoSEQ multiplex PCR; TCRdb's version includes in-frame clones alone and lacks a portion of them. The table lists 98,000 or so clones, about 88% of them singletons. The sample consisted of peripheral blood, taken 28 days after the second AZD1222 dose. These receptor sequences come from an adult who received the AZD1222 COVID-19 vaccine.

V gene TRBV7-3 combines with J gene TRBJ2-2; 8 bases align to TRBD2. The CDR3 length is 16 residues. V gave up 4 bases and J gave up 1 base; unmatched junction bases: 5. Per germline, CDR1 SGHTA and CDR2 FQGTGA. The CDR3 reads CASSSVAGLNTGELFF. The CDR3, as DNA: TGTGCCAGCAGCTCGGTAGCGGGACTGAACACCGGGGAGCTGTTTTTT.

The rearrangement joins TRBV5-5 to TRBJ2-7, with D perhaps being TRBD1 or TRBD2 (6 bases each). This CDR3 has 15 residues. The V end was cut by 3 bases, the J end by 6 bases, with 19 bases between. The V gene's germline CDR1 is SGHKS and CDR2 YYEKEE (reference sequence). Written as DNA, the CDR3 is TGTGCCAGCAGCTCTGGAGGGACAAGAGGGGGCGAGCAGTACTTC. Protein sequence: CASSSGGTRGGEQYF.

The CDR3 sequence: CSASRGAGVGNEQFF. In DNA, the CDR3 is TGCAGTGCTAGTAGGGGGGCGGGAGTGGGAAATGAGCAGTTCTTC. The chain carries TRBV20-1 and TRBJ2-1, with D perhaps TRBD2 (7 bases). The ends were cut back, 3 bases at V and 7 bases at J, with 19 bases in the middle. Germline V gives CDR1 DFQATT, CDR2 SNEGSKA (reference sequence). The CDR3 is made up of 15 amino acids.

This chain links TRBV6-5 with TRBJ2-5, with 9 bases identical to TRBD1. The ends lost 8 bases at V and 5 bases at J; junction bases unmatched: 9. Looked up from germline, CDR1 is MNHEY and CDR2 is SVGAGI. This CDR3 contains 14 residues. The CDR3 protein is CASSTGTGIETQYF. CDR3 in DNA: TGTGCCAGCTCAACCGGGACAGGGATCGAGACCCAGTACTTC.

This clone was found many times. The chain couples TRBV2 to TRBJ1-6; D might be TRBD1 (5 bases). This CDR3 is built from 17 residues. Germline V gives CDR1 SNHLY, CDR2 FYNNEI. V dropped 5 bases and J dropped 10 bases, with 24 bases sitting between them. The CDR3 sequence: CASSYWGQRGGGSPLHF. The CDR3 DNA sequence: TGTGCCAGCAGTTACTGGGGCCAAAGGGGTGGTGGGTCACCCCTCCACTTT. Based on the CDR3 plus reference TRBV2 and TRBJ1-6, the full variable domain is EPEVTQTPSHQVTQMGQEVILRCVPISNHLYFYWYRQILGQKVEFLVSFYNNEISEKSEIFDDQFSVERPDGSNFTLKIRSTKLEDSAMYFCASSYWGQRGGGSPLHFGNGTRLTVT.

This chain connects TRBV18 to TRBJ1-6; no definite D call. Germline CDR1 reads KGHSH; CDR2 reads LQKENI. V lost 6 bases to trimming and J lost 2 bases, with 2 bases between them. The CDR3 covers 12 residues. The CDR3 coding sequence is TGTGCCAGCTCCCCCTATAATTCACCCCTCCACTTT. Translated: CASSPYNSPLHF.

The chain uses TRBV30 and TRBJ1-2, with D perhaps TRBD1 (5 bases). The germline V and J ends were trimmed by 8 bases and 1 base, with 23 bases remaining between them. The CDR3 totals 16 residues. In germline, CDR1 is GTSNPN, CDR2 SVGIG (reference sequence). The CDR3 bases are TGTGCCATGAAACGGGGCAGGCTAGACGTTAACTATGGCTACACCTTC. It codes for CAMKRGRLDVNYGYTF. Together with reference TRBV30 and TRBJ1-2, the CDR3 gives the full variable domain: SQTIHQWPATLVQPVGSPLSLECTVEGTSNPNLYWYRQAAGRGLQLLFYSVGIGQISSEVPQNLSASRPQDRQFILSSKKLLLSDSGFYLCAMKRGRLDVNYGYTFGSGTRLTVV.

This chain uses TRBV6-6 with TRBJ2-1, with 8 nucleotides matching TRBD2. The germline gives CDR1 MNHNY, CDR2 SVGAGI (reference sequence). This CDR3 is 15 amino acids long. V was clipped by 6 bases and J by 5 bases; unmatched bases: 9. The chain's CDR3 is CASSLPGLGNNEQFF. The CDR3 region has the DNA TGTGCCAGCAGCCTGCCGGGACTAGGTAACAATGAGCAGTTCTTC.

V gene TRBV9 combines with J gene TRBJ1-5; D unresolved. The germline V and J ends were trimmed by 3 bases and 7 bases, with 11 bases remaining between them. CDR1 is SGDLS, CDR2 YYNGEE, per germline. The CDR3 totals 13 residues. The DNA for the CDR3 is TGTGCCAGCAGCGCCCGTCCAGAGCAGCCCCAGCATTTT. Translation: CASSARPEQPQHF.

This clone was seen just once. The chain couples TRBV5-1 to TRBJ1-4; D is unresolved. Between the trimmed V and J ends, which lost 0 bases and 8 bases, there was a span of 14 bases. The germline V gene has CDR1 SGHRS and CDR2 YFSETQ. The CDR3 extends over 15 amino acids. CDR3 loop: CASSLANAGREKLFF. The CDR3 coding sequence is TGCGCCAGCAGCTTGGCCAATGCGGGAAGGGAAAAACTGTTTTTT.

The chain uses TRBV30 and TRBJ2-3; 8 nucleotides match TRBD2. V lost 5 bases and J lost 0; bases outside the gene matches: 4. Germline V gene sequence: CDR1 GTSNPN, CDR2 SVGIG (reference sequence). CDR3 length: 14 amino acids. This CDR3 is CAWVAGWSTDTQYF. CDR3 nucleotides: TGTGCCTGGGTAGCGGGATGGAGCACAGATACGCAGTATTTT.

V gene TRBV5-1 combines with J gene TRBJ2-7; the match to TRBD2 covers 7 bases. The CDR3 has 15 residues. Looked up from germline, CDR1 is SGHRS and CDR2 is YFSETQ. V was clipped by 0 bases and J by 9 bases; unmatched bases: 12. The CDR3 here is CASSLDPLADRGQYF. The CDR3 coding sequence is TGCGCCAGCAGCTTGGACCCCCTAGCGGACCGCGGGCAGTACTTC.

V and J are TRBV7-9 and TRBJ2-5; tentative D call: TRBD2 (6 bases). The CDR3 runs 13 residues. In germline, CDR1 is SEHNR, CDR2 FQNEAQ (reference sequence). V lost 1 base and J lost 4, with 7 bases in between. CDR3 loop: CASSLVGGETQYF. The CDR3 nucleotides read TGTGCCAGCAGCTTAGTCGGGGGAGAGACCCAGTACTTC.

The chain links TRBV7-9 to TRBJ2-1; TRBD1 matches 9 bases. Germline V gene data show CDR1 as SEHNR and CDR2 as FQNEAQ (reference sequence). With V trimmed by 5 bases and J by 4 bases, 6 bases remained unmatched. CDR3 size: 15 residues. CDR3 amino acids: CASSLGQGLYNEQFF. For the CDR3, the DNA is TGTGCCAGCAGCCTTGGACAGGGGCTATACAATGAGCAGTTCTTC.

The gene calls are TRBV7-2 and TRBJ2-3, with D perhaps TRBD1 or TRBD2 (5 bases each). Trimming removed 4 bases from V and 3 bases from J, with 11 bases in between. CDR1 and CDR2 from the germline V gene are SGHTA and FQGNSA. This CDR3 is 14 amino acids long. The CDR3 sequence is CASSWVEGTDTQYF. CDR3 DNA sequence: TGTGCCAGCAGCTGGGTAGAGGGGACAGATACGCAGTATTTT.

This clone was found a few times. The V and J genes are TRBV24-1 and TRBJ2-1; possibly TRBD1 or TRBD2 for D (5 bases each). Trimming cost V 5 bases and J 9 bases, with 13 bases left between them. Germline assignment: CDR1 KGHDR and CDR2 SFDVKD. CDR3 length: 13 amino acids. The CDR3 sequence: CATSATERGEQFF. In DNA form, the CDR3 reads TGTGCCACCAGTGCCACGGAGAGGGGTGAGCAGTTCTTC.

The chain links TRBV11-3 to TRBJ2-3; 13 nucleotides agree with TRBD2. CDR1 and CDR2 from the germline V gene are SGHNT and YENEEA. The CDR3 has 16 residues. V shed 2 bases, J shed 4 bases, and the junction held 3 bases outside the gene matches. CDR3 loop: CASSLYGLAGADTQYF. The CDR3 bases are TGTGCCAGCAGCTTATACGGACTAGCGGGAGCAGATACGCAGTATTTT.

The rearrangement uses TRBV6-1 and TRBJ1-5, with D perhaps matching TRBD1 (5 bases). The V end was cut by 0 bases, the J end by 4 bases, with 13 bases between. This CDR3 has 16 residues. From germline, CDR1 is MNHNS and CDR2 SASEGT. The CDR3 DNA is TGTGCCAGCAGTGAAGCGGAGACAGTTGTGAATCAGCCCCAGCATTTT. Translating gives CASSEAETVVNQPQHF.

The CDR3 reads CSVSTDSLNTEAFF. The CDR3 DNA reads as TGCAGCGTTTCTACAGACAGCTTGAACACTGAAGCTTTCTTT. The chain employs TRBV29-1 and TRBJ1-1; TRBD1 is a possible D gene (5 bases). CDR3 length: 14 amino acids. CDR1 and CDR2 (germline): SQVTM, ANQGSEA. V lost 5 bases to trimming and J lost 0 bases, with 13 bases between them.

The chain recombines TRBV5-1 with TRBJ1-4; D might be TRBD1 (6 bases). The ends were cut back, 7 bases at V and 4 bases at J, with 14 bases in the middle. Germline loops: CDR1 SGHRS, CDR2 YFSETQ. This CDR3 is 14 amino acids long. This chain's CDR3 is CASGTGSNNEKLFF. The CDR3 nucleotides read TGCGCCAGCGGTACAGGGTCTAATAATGAAAAACTGTTTTTT.

The chain joins TRBV7-9 to TRBJ1-2, with 7 bases aligning to TRBD1. Germline V gene data show CDR1 as SEHNR and CDR2 as FQNEAQ (reference sequence). The J segment lost 7 bases and the V segment lost 4 bases, leaving 15 bases of the junction unmatched. The CDR3 extends over 16 amino acids. This CDR3 is CASSYQTGVLFSGYTF. CDR3 DNA sequence: TGTGCCAGCAGCTACCAAACAGGGGTATTGTTCAGTGGCTACACCTTC.

This chain links TRBV7-2 with TRBJ1-4, with D maybe TRBD1 (6 bases). CDR3 length: 15 amino acids. The V gene's germline CDR1 is SGHTA and CDR2 FQGNSA. Trimming removed 4 bases from V and 8 bases from J, with 17 bases in between. DNA of the CDR3: TGTGCCAGCAGCTCTACCCCAGGGGCCGGGGAAAAACTGTTTTTT. Amino acids: CASSSTPGAGEKLFF. The whole variable domain, filled in from reference TRBV7-2 and TRBJ1-4, reads GAGVSQSPSNKVTEKGKDVELRCDPISGHTALYWYRQSLGQGLEFLIYFQGNSAPDKSGLPSDRFSAERTGGSVSTLTIQRTQQEDSAVYLCASSSTPGAGEKLFFGSGTQLSVL.

This chain uses TRBV19 with TRBJ1-1, with D perhaps TRBD1 (5 bases). Trimming took 5 bases from V and 4 from J, leaving 17 bases between them. The CDR3 sequence is 15 residues long. Germline V gene data show CDR1 as LNHDA and CDR2 as SQIVND (reference sequence). The CDR3 DNA is TGTGCCAGTAGTCTAACGGGGGTATTGAGCACTGAAGCTTTCTTT. Its translation is CASSLTGVLSTEAFF. The full variable domain, with the rest looked up from reference TRBV19 and TRBJ1-1, is DGGITQSPKYLFRKEGQNVTLSCEQNLNHDAMYWYRQDPGQGLRLIYYSQIVNDFQKGDIAEGYSVSREKKESFPLTVTSAQKNPTAFYLCASSLTGVLSTEAFFGQGTRLTVV.

The chain has TRBV5-1 and TRBJ2-7; the D gene is possibly TRBD1 (5 bases). V was pared by 0 bases and J by 6 bases, with 10 bases between. The length of the CDR3 is 13 residues. Germline V CDR1 and CDR2: SGHRS, YFSETQ. CDR3 bases: TGCGCCAGCAGCTTGGTAGGGGAAGGCGAGCAGTACTTC. This translates into CASSLVGEGEQYF.

The genes are TRBV6-2 or TRBV6-3 and TRBJ1-3; D is possibly TRBD1 (5 bases). Germline values: CDR1 MNHEY, CDR2 SVGEGT. The CDR3 extends over 11 amino acids. V was cut by 6 bases and J by 13 bases, with 13 bases left in between. The CDR3 bases are TGTGCCAGCAGCGCTGGGACTCAAATATATTTT. Its translation: CASSAGTQIYF.